These 21 T cell receptor beta chains were all obtained from the same sample, sequenced in a study of blood T cells in healthy people across ages. Then a second PCR, running about 7 to 11 cycles, was carried out with a sample-barcoded 5' primer and a J-beta primer mix. TCRdb reprocessed the 5' RACE reads with MiXCR, giving one entry per CDR3 protein. The data contain fewer than 700,000 distinct CDR3 sequences, 40% to 50% of them singletons. Input material: blood. These receptors originate from a man older than 75 in good health.

On this clonotype: A much larger clone sits a single nucleotide away, making a read error possible. The CDR3 region has the DNA TGCGCCAGCAGGGCAGCCGAGGACACTGAAGCTTTCTTT. Protein product: CASRAAEDTEAFF. The chain recombines TRBV10-1 with TRBJ1-1; D gene ambiguous. V was cut by 6 bases and J by 3 bases, with 11 bases left in between. CDR3 size: 13 residues. Germline assignment: CDR1 WNHNN and CDR2 SYGVQD (reference sequence).

The chain is built from TRBV20-1 and TRBJ2-7; 7 bases align to TRBD2. Trimming at V came to 5 bases and at J to 7 bases, leaving 8 bases not matched to a gene. The CDR3 has 12 residues. Per germline, CDR1 DFQATT and CDR2 SNEGSKA (reference sequence). The DNA for the CDR3 is TGCAGTGCTGGCGCAGCGGGAAATGAGCAGTACTTC. This sequence encodes CSAGAAGNEQYF.

This chain uses TRBV6-2 or TRBV6-3 with TRBJ1-2; no reliable D call. Germline V lookup: CDR1 MNHEY, CDR2 SVGEGT. The V gene lost 2 bases and the J gene lost 5 bases, with 12 bases spanning the gap. The CDR3 consists of 14 residues. For the CDR3, the DNA is TGTGCCAGCAGTTACGCCCAGACTTCATATGGCTACACCTTC. This gives the protein CASSYAQTSYGYTF.

This rearrangement joins TRBV6-2 or TRBV6-3 to TRBJ2-1; D gene uncertain. Judging by the DNA end, TRBJ2-7 fits better; the J call may be wrong. From germline, CDR1 is MNHEY and CDR2 SVGEGT. This CDR3 spans 11 amino acids. CDR3 sequence (DNA): TGTGCCAGCAGCTCCTCCAATGAGCAGTACTTC. It encodes CASSSSNEQYF.

V is TRBV11-3 and J is TRBJ2-3, with D maybe TRBD2 (6 bases). Germline values: CDR1 SGHNT, CDR2 YENEEA. Trimming took off 5 bases at V and 2 bases at J, with 11 bases between the two ends. The CDR3 loop spans 14 amino acids. The DNA of the CDR3 is TGTGCCAGCAGCCCCGGACTAACCACAGATACGCAGTATTTT. Its translation: CASSPGLTTDTQYF.

This clonotype was observed at least ten times. This chain joins TRBV3-1 and TRBJ2-3; 15 nucleotides align to TRBD2. The CDR3 sequence is 16 residues long. From germline, CDR1 is LGHDT and CDR2 YNNKEL (reference sequence). Unmatched junction bases numbered 1, after V lost 4 bases and J lost 2 bases. Here the CDR3 reads CASSRTSGGATDTQYF. The CDR3 region has the DNA TGTGCCAGCAGCCGGACTAGCGGGGGGGCCACAGATACGCAGTATTTT.

This rearrangement joins TRBV28 to TRBJ2-3; TRBD1 matches 11 bases. Germline trimming cut 6 bases from V and 3 bases from J; bases unmatched to any gene: 8. This CDR3 spans 16 amino acids. The V gene's germline CDR1 is MDHEN and CDR2 SYDVKM. The DNA for the CDR3 is TGTGCCAGCAGCCAGGCGGGGACAGGGGGGACAGATACGCAGTATTTT. Amino acids: CASSQAGTGGTDTQYF.

The V and J genes are TRBV18 and TRBJ2-7; the D gene could be TRBD1 or TRBD2 (6 bases each). Gene TRBJ2-5 matches the end of the DNA better, so the J call may be wrong. Germline V gives CDR1 KGHSH, CDR2 LQKENI. The CDR3 has 14 residues. Here the CDR3 reads CASNRRGPEETQYF. The CDR3 bases are TGTGCCAGCAACCGCCGGGGGCCTGAAGAGACCCAGTACTTC.

The chain couples TRBV6-6 to TRBJ2-5, with D perhaps matching TRBD1 (6 bases). This CDR3 contains 14 residues. Germline V lookup: CDR1 MNHNY, CDR2 SVGAGI (reference sequence). The V and J ends lost 0 bases and 5 bases respectively, with 10 bases between them. CDR3 in amino acids: CASSYSNRAETQYF. In DNA form, the CDR3 reads TGTGCCAGCAGTTACTCGAACAGGGCGGAGACCCAGTACTTC.

This sequence joins TRBV2 and TRBJ1-6, with a tentative D call TRBD1 (6 bases). V lost 3 bases and J lost 7, with 25 bases in between. The germline V gene encodes CDR1 SNHLY and CDR2 FYNNEI. The CDR3 extends over 19 amino acids. CDR3 loop: CASSDLTPWGGGRNSPLHF. As DNA, the CDR3 is TGTGCCAGCAGTGATTTAACCCCTTGGGGCGGGGGGCGGAATTCACCCCTCCACTTT.

At least ten counts were recorded for this clonotype. V usage is TRBV5-1 and J usage is TRBJ2-3; 11 bases are shared with TRBD2. This CDR3 is 15 amino acids long. J gave up 7 bases and V 4 bases, and 8 bases lay outside the gene matches. Per the germline V gene, CDR1 is SGHRS and CDR2 is YFSETQ. Here the CDR3 DNA reads TGCGCCAGCAGCGGGTTAGCGGGAGGGCGGAATACGCAGTATTTT. This encodes CASSGLAGGRNTQYF.

The chain links TRBV29-1 to TRBJ2-7; D unclear. CDR1 is SQVTM and CDR2 is ANQGSEA in the germline V gene. The CDR3 extends over 12 amino acids. Trimming pared 4 bases from V and 2 bases from J, leaving 9 bases between. The CDR3 loop reads CSVGRRPYEQYF. The CDR3 DNA reads as TGCAGCGTTGGGCGGAGACCCTACGAGCAGTACTTC.

The J gene is TRBJ2-1, the V gene TRBV20-1; 11 bases are a match to TRBD2. J gave up 4 bases and V 8 bases, and 7 bases lay outside the gene matches. Germline values: CDR1 DFQATT, CDR2 SNEGSKA (reference sequence). This CDR3 contains 14 residues. CDR3 DNA sequence: TGCAGTCTAGCCGGGACTAGCGGTTACAATGAGCAGTTCTTC. Its protein is CSLAGTSGYNEQFF.

With respect to this clonotype: The junction differs from germline at one of its ends, possibly a read error. V gene TRBV5-1 combines with J gene TRBJ2-1; 11 bases match TRBD1. The CDR3 is 16 amino acids. CDR1 and CDR2 (germline): SGHRS, YFSETQ. CDR3 nucleotides: TGCGTCAGCAGCTTCACGGCGGGACAGGGGGGCAATGAGCAGTTCTTC. As protein: CVSSFTAGQGGNEQFF.

The rearrangement joins TRBV20-1 to TRBJ2-7; D is perhaps TRBD1 (5 bases). V lost 1 base to trimming and J lost 4 bases, with 14 bases between them. Per the germline V gene, CDR1 is DFQATT and CDR2 is SNEGSKA (reference sequence). The length of the CDR3 is 14 residues. CDR3 protein: CSARVRTKRYEQYF. CDR3 coding DNA: TGCAGTGCTAGAGTGAGGACAAAGAGATACGAGCAGTACTTC.

This chain uses TRBV4-3 with TRBJ1-4, with TRBD1 matching over 9 bases. This CDR3 region has 14 residues. Germline CDR1 and CDR2: LGHNA and YSLEER. V lost 4 bases and J lost 8; bases outside the gene matches: 5. CDR3 residues: CASSRRTGDEKLFF. In DNA, the CDR3 is TGCGCCAGCAGCCGCAGGACAGGGGACGAAAAACTGTTTTTT.

This clonotype was detected a few times. The chain carries TRBV7-8 and TRBJ2-1; TRBD2 is a possible D gene (6 bases). Trimming left V 5 bases short and J 4 bases short, with 12 bases between. The germline V gene encodes CDR1 SGHVS and CDR2 FQNEAQ. This CDR3 has 14 residues. Written as DNA, the CDR3 is TGTGCCAGCAGCCCCCCGGGGAGGTACAATGAGCAGTTCTTC. It translates to CASSPPGRYNEQFF. Filled out from reference TRBV7-8 and TRBJ2-1, the complete variable domain reads GAGVSQSPRYKVAKRGQDVALRCDPISGHVSLFWYQQALGQGPEFLTYFQNEAQLDKSGLPSDRFFAERPEGSVSTLKIQRTQQEDSAVYLCASSPPGRYNEQFFGPGTRLTVL.

This clonotype was seen more than once but under ten times. The chain has TRBV4-1 and TRBJ2-2, with TRBD2 as a possible D gene (5 bases). From germline, CDR1 is MGHRA and CDR2 YSYEKL. The CDR3 contains 15 residues. V dropped 0 bases and J dropped 4 bases, with 9 bases sitting between them. CDR3: CASSQEAGLTGELFF. The DNA of the CDR3 is TGCGCCAGCAGCCAAGAAGCAGGACTCACCGGGGAGCTGTTTTTT.

This clonotype was observed a handful of times. The chain couples TRBV29-1 to TRBJ2-1; the D gene is possibly TRBD2 (6 bases). CDR1 is SQVTM and CDR2 is ANQGSEA in the germline V gene. The CDR3 has 12 amino acids. Trimming took 7 bases from V and 6 from J, leaving 13 bases between them. CDR3 residues: CSGWERVNEQFF. CDR3 sequence (DNA): TGCAGCGGTTGGGAGCGGGTCAATGAGCAGTTCTTC.

This chain joins TRBV7-8 and TRBJ2-1; 14 nucleotides agree with TRBD2. Trimming cost V 5 bases and J 1 base; bases outside gene matches: 4. This CDR3 is built from 17 residues. Germline assignment: CDR1 SGHVS and CDR2 FQNEAQ. The CDR3 nucleotides are TGTGCCAGCAGCGGAGGGACTAGCGGGAGATCCTACAATGAGCAGTTCTTC. Residues: CASSGGTSGRSYNEQFF. The full variable domain, with the rest looked up from reference TRBV7-8 and TRBJ2-1, is GAGVSQSPRYKVAKRGQDVALRCDPISGHVSLFWYQQALGQGPEFLTYFQNEAQLDKSGLPSDRFFAERPEGSVSTLKIQRTQQEDSAVYLCASSGGTSGRSYNEQFFGPGTRLTVL.

This clonotype was counted many times. The chain couples TRBV3-1 to TRBJ2-1; 13 bases fit TRBD2. This CDR3 spans 17 amino acids. Germline V lookup: CDR1 LGHDT, CDR2 YNNKEL (reference sequence). The V and J ends lost 2 bases and 10 bases, in that order; junction bases with no gene match: 11. The CDR3 region has the DNA TGTGCCAGCAGCCAAACCCGGACTAGCGGGGGAGCCGCGGAGCAGTTCTTC. Amino acid sequence: CASSQTRTSGGAAEQFF.